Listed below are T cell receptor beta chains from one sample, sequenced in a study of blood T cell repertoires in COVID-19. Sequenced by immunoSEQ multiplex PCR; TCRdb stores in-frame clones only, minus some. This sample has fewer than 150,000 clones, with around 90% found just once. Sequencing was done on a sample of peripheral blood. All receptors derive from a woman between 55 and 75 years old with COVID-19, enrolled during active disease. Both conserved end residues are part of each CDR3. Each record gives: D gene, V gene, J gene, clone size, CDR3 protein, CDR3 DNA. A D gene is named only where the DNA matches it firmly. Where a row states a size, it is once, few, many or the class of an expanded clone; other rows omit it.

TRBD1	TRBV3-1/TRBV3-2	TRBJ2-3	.	CASSLEGQGGLTDTQYF	TGTGCCAGCAGCTTAGAGGGACAGGGGGGGCTCACAGATACGCAGTATTTT
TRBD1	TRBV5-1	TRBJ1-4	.	CASSPSGGATNEKLFF	TGCGCCAGCAGCCCATCAGGGGGCGCTACTAATGAAAAACTGTTTTTT
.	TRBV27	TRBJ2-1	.	CASTTGLNEQFF	TGTGCCAGCACCACAGGGTTGAATGAGCAGTTCTTC
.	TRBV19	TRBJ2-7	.	CASMGHESYEQYF	TGTGCCAGTATGGGACACGAATCCTACGAGCAGTACTTC
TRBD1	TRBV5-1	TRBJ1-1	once	CASRTGRLNTEAFF	TGCGCCAGCAGGACAGGGAGATTGAACACTGAAGCTTTCTTT
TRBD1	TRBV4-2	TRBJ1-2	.	CASSQDGTGGSYGYTF	TGTGCCAGCAGCCAAGATGGGACAGGGGGCAGCTATGGCTACACCTTC
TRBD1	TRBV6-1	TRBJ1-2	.	CASSGHGQDRYYGYTF	TGTGCCAGCAGTGGTCATGGTCAGGACAGGTACTATGGCTACACCTTC
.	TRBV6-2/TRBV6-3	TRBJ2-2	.	CASTPGLAYTGELFF	TGTGCCAGCACCCCTGGGCTAGCGTACACCGGGGAGCTGTTTTTT
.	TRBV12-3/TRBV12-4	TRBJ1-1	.	CASTTPRGDAFF	TGTGCCAGCACCACTCCTCGGGGGGACGCTTTCTTT
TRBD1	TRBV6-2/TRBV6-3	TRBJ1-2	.	CASSYPGQGGDYGYTF	TGTGCCAGCAGTTACCCCGGACAGGGGGGGGACTATGGCTACACCTTC
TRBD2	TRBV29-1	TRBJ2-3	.	CSVVDWGGGTDTQYF	TGCAGCGTCGTCGACTGGGGCGGGGGGACAGATACGCAGTATTTT
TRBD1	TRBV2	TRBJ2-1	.	CASSGQTPGQGNNEQFF	TGTGCCAGCAGTGGACAAACGCCGGGACAGGGAAACAATGAGCAGTTCTTC
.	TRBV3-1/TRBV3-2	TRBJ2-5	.	CASSQDPASHETQYF	TGTGCCAGCAGCCAAGACCCAGCGAGCCATGAGACCCAGTACTTC
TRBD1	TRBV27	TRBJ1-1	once	CASSIQGGTEAFF	TGTGCCAGCAGTATACAGGGGGGCACTGAAGCTTTCTTT
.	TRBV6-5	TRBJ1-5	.	CASSSDRTSNQPQHF	TGTGCCAGCAGCTCCGACAGGACCAGCAATCAGCCCCAGCATTTT
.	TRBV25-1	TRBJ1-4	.	CASSAVEKLFF	TGTGCCAGCAGTGCAGTTGAAAAACTGTTTTTT
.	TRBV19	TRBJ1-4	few	CACREGEGEKLFF	TGTGCCTGCAGGGAAGGGGAAGGTGAAAAACTGTTTTTT
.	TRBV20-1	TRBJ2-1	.	CSASKAGDNEQFF	TGCAGTGCTAGTAAGGCAGGGGACAATGAGCAGTTCTTC
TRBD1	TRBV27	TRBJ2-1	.	CASSTTGGWGNEQFF	TGTGCCAGCAGTACAACAGGGGGCTGGGGCAATGAGCAGTTCTTC
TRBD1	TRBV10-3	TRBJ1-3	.	CASRQGDSGNTIYF	TGTGCCTCTCGACAGGGCGATTCTGGAAACACCATATATTTT
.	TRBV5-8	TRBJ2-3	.	CASSLRPGLAIF	TGTGCCAGCAGCTTGCGACCAGGCCTAGCTATTTTT
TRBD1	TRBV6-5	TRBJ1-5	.	CASSYSTGGAGQPQHF	TGTGCCAGCAGTTACTCGACAGGGGGCGCCGGGCAGCCCCAGCATTTT